The rows below give T cell receptor beta chains drawn from one sample of a study of OX40 agonist ivuxolimab in advanced cancers. The repertoire was sequenced with immunoSEQ multiplex PCR; TCRdb's copy has only in-frame clones and lacks some. The sample lists tens of thousands of clones, around 84% seen once, with 6.5% in the top ten. The input for sequencing was CD4+ or CD8+ T cells sorted from blood, taken in a trial of the OX40 agonist ivuxolimab. The origin of the receptors is an adult with an advanced solid tumor such as melanoma, head and neck, liver or kidney cancer. Each CDR3 is given with its conserved first and last residue. The order of the fields is clone size, J gene, D gene, V gene, CDR3 DNA, CDR3 protein. The D gene is left open where the match is weak. Clone size is shown for a subset of rows, as once, few, many or a class of expanded clone.

NA,TRBJ2-3,TRBD2,TRBV27,TGTGCCAGCAGTTTATCGTTACTAGCGGGACCGGATACGCAGTATTTT,CASSLSLLAGPDTQYF
NA,TRBJ2-1,TRBD2,TRBV4-3,TGCGCCAGCAGCCGACCGGGACTAGCGGGGTACAATGAGCAGTTCTTC,CASSRPGLAGYNEQFF
NA,TRBJ2-1,NA,TRBV7-8,TGTGCCAGCAGCTTCGCCGGAGGCCGCGACAATGAGCAGTTCTTC,CASSFAGGRDNEQFF
NA,TRBJ1-5,NA,TRBV19,TGTGCCAGCGGTTTACAGGCGGGCAATCAGCCCCAGCATTTT,CASGLQAGNQPQHF
NA,TRBJ2-6,NA,TRBV4-1,TGCGCCAGCAGCCAAGATTTTCGCAACTCCGGGGCCAACGTCCTGACTTTC,CASSQDFRNSGANVLTF
NA,TRBJ1-1,NA,TRBV5-1,TGCGCCAGCAGCTCCCAGTGGGGGAACACTGAAGCTTTCTTT,CASSSQWGNTEAFF
NA,TRBJ1-5,NA,TRBV27,TGTGCCAGCAGTTTTCTGTGGATGGGACAAATCAATCAGCCCCAGCATTTT,CASSFLWMGQINQPQHF
once,TRBJ1-3,TRBD1,TRBV19,TGTGCCAGCGACAGGACAGGCGGGAGCTCTGGAAACACCATATATTTT,CASDRTGGSSGNTIYF
NA,TRBJ2-1,NA,TRBV4-3,TGCGCCAGCAGCCAAGAATCCGGAAAATCCAATGAGCAGTTCTTC,CASSQESGKSNEQFF
NA,TRBJ2-2,TRBD1,TRBV5-4,TGTGCCAGCAGCTTGGTGGACAGGGACACCGGGGAGCTGTTTTTT,CASSLVDRDTGELFF
once,TRBJ1-5,NA,TRBV28,TGTGCCAGCAGTTTTCGCCCCGGGGGGCCTAGCAATCAGCCCCAGCATTTT,CASSFRPGGPSNQPQHF
NA,TRBJ2-3,TRBD2,TRBV11-3,TGTGCCAGCAGCTTAGGTTCGACTAGCGGGGGGGCAGATACGCAGTATTTT,CASSLGSTSGGADTQYF
NA,TRBJ1-2,NA,TRBV11-2,TGTGCCAGCAGCTTGGCGGAGTGGGTGCGTGGCTACACCTTC,CASSLAEWVRGYTF
NA,TRBJ2-5,NA,TRBV9,TGTGCCAGCAGCGTCTCGGTTCGAGAGACCCAGTACTTC,CASSVSVRETQYF
NA,TRBJ1-1,NA,TRBV7-6,TGTGCCAGCAGCGATAGGGGACGGTTGAACACTGAAGCTTTCTTT,CASSDRGRLNTEAFF
NA,TRBJ2-7,NA,TRBV7-2,TGTGCCAGCAGCTTAGCGGCGACAAGAAACTACGAGCAGTACTTC,CASSLAATRNYEQYF
NA,TRBJ2-1,TRBD2,TRBV7-3,TGTGCCAGCAGCTTTAGCGGGGGCTCCTACAATGAGCAGTTCTTC,CASSFSGGSYNEQFF
NA,TRBJ2-3,NA,TRBV30,TGTGCCCGCACAGATACGCAGTATTTT,CARTDTQYF
NA,TRBJ1-5,TRBD1,TRBV30,TGTGCCTGGTCCCGACAGGGGGCGGGTAGCAATCAGCCCCAGCATTTT,CAWSRQGAGSNQPQHF
NA,TRBJ2-7,TRBD1,TRBV5-1,TGCGCCAGCAGGAGGGGGACAGATACCTACGAGCAGTACTTC,CASRRGTDTYEQYF
NA,TRBJ1-2,NA,TRBV6-5,TGTGCCAGCAGTTCTTGGGGGCGGAACCCTAACTATGGCTACACCTTC,CASSSWGRNPNYGYTF
NA,TRBJ2-2,NA,TRBV7-9,TGTGCCAGCAGTCAAACCCACAGGTCTTCCGTAGGGGAGCTGTTTTTT,CASSQTHRSSVGELFF
NA,TRBJ1-3,TRBD1,TRBV15,TGTGCCACCAGCCGGGACAGAGGAAACACCATATATTTT,CATSRDRGNTIYF
NA,TRBJ1-4,NA,TRBV5-1,TGCGCCAGCCTTGAAAAACTGTTTTTT,CASLEKLFF
NA,TRBJ2-7,TRBD1,TRBV6-9,TGTGCCAGCAGTTTTCGGGACAGGGGGGGCTACGAGCAGTACTTC,CASSFRDRGGYEQYF
NA,TRBJ2-1,NA,TRBV4-2,TGTGCCAGCAGCCAATACGGCGGCTCCTACAATGAGCAGTTCTTC,CASSQYGGSYNEQFF
NA,TRBJ2-7,NA,TRBV5-6,TGTGCCAGCAGCTTTGGCAACGAGCAGTACTTC,CASSFGNEQYF
few,TRBJ2-7,NA,TRBV2,TGTGCCAGCAGTGGACAGGCCTCCGAGCAGTACTTC,CASSGQASEQYF
once,TRBJ1-4,NA,TRBV6-1,TGTGCCAGCAGTGTAAGCAGGGCAGTTAATGAAAAACTGTTTTTT,CASSVSRAVNEKLFF
NA,TRBJ2-5,NA,TRBV9,TGTGCCAGCAGCGTAGCCGAAAGGGAGACCCAGTACTTC,CASSVAERETQYF
NA,TRBJ1-2,NA,TRBV19,TGTGCCAGTGCCCTGGAGGGGCGATATCGCTACACCTTC,CASALEGRYRYTF
once,TRBJ2-7,TRBD2,TRBV18,TGTGCCAGCTCACCCGGGACTACCTACGAGCAGTACTTC,CASSPGTTYEQYF
NA,TRBJ2-1,NA,TRBV4-1,TGCGCCAGCAGCCCCCGCGGGGGCGCATCCTACAATGAGCAGTTCTTC,CASSPRGGASYNEQFF
NA,TRBJ2-4,TRBD2,TRBV4-3,TGCGCCAGCAGCCCCGGGGTAGCGGGATTGCTAGCCAAAAACATTCAGTACTTC,CASSPGVAGLLAKNIQYF
NA,TRBJ1-4,NA,TRBV11-3,TGTGCCAGCAGCTCCTTCCTTGGGGGAGCAACTAATGAAAAACTGTTTTTT,CASSSFLGGATNEKLFF
NA,TRBJ2-1,NA,TRBV5-1,TGCGCCAGCAGCTTGAACGGCGATGAGCAGTTCTTC,CASSLNGDEQFF